This T cell receptor (beta chain) was profiled in a study of control samples from healthy donors and cancer patients (TCRdb year 2020). This clone turned up a few times. It has no known antigen specificity. Base qualities are missing; no much larger clone stands one base away. The library was obtained by the immunoSEQ multiplex PCR assay. TCRdb stores this immuneACCESS table with in-frame sequences only. Part of the clones is absent; in the studies checked, under half of the shortfall reflects unresolved V genes, and no reason is known for the rest. The sample table contains roughly 120,000 clones; only one count was recorded for more than 80% of them. 1.1% of the sample is held by the ten biggest clonotypes. CDR1 is given as LNHDA and CDR2 as SQIVND, both from the germline V gene (reference sequence). The CDR3 covers 16 residues, taking in both the cysteine and the phenylalanine. Only the CDR3 DNA is retained, 48 bases long and in frame from the first base. The junction shows trimming of 7 bases on V and 0 bases on J, plus 13 bases between the germline ends.

This clonotype was obtained from a woman aged 45-65 years with colorectal cancer. The receptor chain draws on TRBV19 and TRBJ2-6; no confident D gene assignment can be made. The sample was PBMCs. The CDR3 reads CASNPFSLSGANVLTF. The DNA sequence follows: TGTGCCAGTAATCCTTTTTCGCTCTCTGGGGCCAACGTCCTGACTTTC.